The subject of this entry is one T cell receptor (beta chain). RNA transcripts were the template for amplifying TCR beta CDR3 regions. Primed by the HTBI set, a first-round RT-PCR was run on the TCR CDR3. TCRdb reanalysed the multiplex PCR reads using MiXCR and keeps one entry per CDR3 protein. The table lists 500,000 to 750,000 distinct CDR3 sequences, just over 45% of them singletons, with more than 7.5% in the top ten. The data derive from a study of T cells in Graves' hyperthyroidism and ophthalmopathy. Germline assignment: CDR1 SGDLS and CDR2 YYNGEE. The J segment lost 7 bases and the V segment lost 9 bases, leaving 11 bases of the junction unmatched. The CDR3 consists of 14 residues.

The sample consisted of peripheral blood or thyroid tissue (not recorded which). V and J are TRBV9 and TRBJ2-5; 11 nucleotides match TRBD2. The TCR comes from a woman younger than 30 with Graves' hyperthyroidism. CDR3 in amino acids: CATSDSTSGRTQYF. In DNA, the CDR3 is TGTGCCACCAGTGATTCCACTAGCGGGAGGACCCAGTACTTC. Full variable domain (missing parts from reference TRBV9 and TRBJ2-5): DSGVTQTPKHLITATGQRVTLRCSPRSGDLSVYWYQQSLDQGLQFLIQYYNGEERAKGNILERFSAQQFPDLHSELNLSSLELGDSALYFCATSDSTSGRTQYFGPGTRLLVL.